Each of the 30 T cell receptor beta chains below was sequenced from the same sample in a study of blood T cell repertoires in COVID-19. Repertoires were generated with immunoSEQ multiplex PCR, while TCRdb's copy carries only in-frame clones and drops some. This table has just over 60,000 clones, approximately 79% appearing once. The sequenced sample was peripheral blood. These receptors were taken from a woman aged 80 or over with active or convalescent COVID-19.

The chain joins TRBV6-5 to TRBJ1-1; D remains ambiguous. This CDR3 has 13 residues. Trimming took off 5 bases at V and 1 base at J, with 8 bases between the two ends. The germline V gene has CDR1 MNHEY and CDR2 SVGAGI. The CDR3 sequence is CASSTQTNTEAFF. The CDR3 DNA reads as TGTGCCAGCAGTACACAGACGAACACTGAAGCTTTCTTT.

This clone showed up just a few times. This chain joins TRBV9 and TRBJ1-4; D is undetermined. The V gene's germline CDR1 is SGDLS and CDR2 YYNGEE. The V end lost 1 base, the J end lost 0 bases, and 22 bases lay between the germline ends. The CDR3 is 20 residues long. The CDR3 nucleotides read TGTGCCAGCAGCGTAAACCCCATAATGCCGGGATCTGCAACTAATGAAAAACTGTTTTTT. This gives the protein CASSVNPIMPGSATNEKLFF.

The V gene is TRBV24-1, the J gene TRBJ2-3; 8 bases fit TRBD1. Germline V gene lookup returns CDR1 KGHDR and CDR2 SFDVKD. Trimming cost V 4 bases and J 5 bases; bases outside gene matches: 7. The CDR3 has 15 residues. DNA for the CDR3: TGTGCCACCAGTGACTCCAGACAGGGGAAAGATACGCAGTATTTT. Residues: CATSDSRQGKDTQYF.

The rearrangement uses TRBV19 and TRBJ1-1; 7 bases line up with TRBD1. The CDR3 runs 14 residues. From germline, CDR1 is LNHDA and CDR2 SQIVND (reference sequence). Unmatched junction bases numbered 8, after V lost 1 base and J lost 9 bases. For the CDR3, the DNA is TGTGCCAGTAGTATAGCGGAGACAGGGAATCAAGCTTTCTTT. It codes for CASSIAETGNQAFF.

As DNA, the CDR3 is TGCGCCAGCAGCGTTATCGGAAGGGGGCAGAACCAAGAGACCCAGTACTTC. Translated: CASSVIGRGQNQETQYF. V and J are TRBV4-1 and TRBJ2-5; 7 nucleotides match TRBD1. V dropped 5 bases and J dropped 0; count of bases not matched to a gene: 12. From germline, CDR1 is MGHRA and CDR2 YSYEKL. The CDR3 length is 17 residues.

The chain is built from TRBV5-4 and TRBJ2-3; 9 bases agree with TRBD1. With 4 bases clipped from V and 3 bases from J, the junction kept 12 bases outside the gene matches. Germline V CDR1 and CDR2: SGHNT, YYREEE (reference sequence). There are 17 residues in the CDR3. This CDR3 reads CASSPTPPGQGTDTQYF. CDR3 nucleotides: TGTGCCAGCAGCCCCACACCCCCCGGACAGGGGACAGATACGCAGTATTTT.

V usage is TRBV9 and J usage is TRBJ2-5, with D maybe TRBD2 (6 bases). Germline assignment: CDR1 SGDLS and CDR2 YYNGEE. With 0 bases removed from V and 4 bases from J, the gap between germline ends came to 10 bases. This CDR3 has 14 amino acids. CDR3 region: CASSVEGRGETQYF. CDR3 DNA: TGTGCCAGCAGCGTAGAGGGGCGGGGAGAGACCCAGTACTTC.

This sequence joins TRBV19 and TRBJ1-3; 8 bases are shared with TRBD1. CDR1 and CDR2 from the germline V gene are LNHDA and SQIVND (reference sequence). V trimming: 4 bases; J trimming: 0 bases; junction bases outside the gene matches: 5. CDR3 length: 16 amino acids. The CDR3 sequence: CASSRSTGDSGNTIYF. The CDR3 DNA reads as TGTGCCAGTAGTAGGTCGACAGGGGACTCTGGAAACACCATATATTTT.

The chain carries TRBV13 and TRBJ1-5, with 8 bases that match TRBD1. The CDR3 is 12 residues long. CDR1 PRHDT and CDR2 FYEKMQ come from the germline V gene (reference sequence). Trimming cost V 5 bases and J 7 bases; bases outside gene matches: 1. In DNA, the CDR3 is TGTGCCAGCAGCAACAGGGGGCAGCCCCAGCATTTT. Encoded protein: CASSNRGQPQHF.

The chain couples TRBV5-1 to TRBJ2-3; 8 bases fit TRBD2. The CDR3 sequence is 14 residues long. Trimming took 9 bases from V and 0 from J; bases not matched to a gene: 6. Germline V gene sequence: CDR1 SGHRS, CDR2 YFSETQ. The CDR3 loop is CATGRGESTDTQYF. The CDR3 DNA sequence: TGCGCCACCGGGAGGGGGGAGAGCACAGATACGCAGTATTTT.

This clone was counted a few times. This chain links TRBV6-5 with TRBJ1-5; TRBD1 matches at 8 bases. The trim removed 6 bases at V and 2 bases at J, leaving 6 bases unmatched. The CDR3 contains 15 residues. Germline CDR1 MNHEY, CDR2 SVGAGI. The CDR3 nucleotides are TGTGCCAGCAGGATCGGACAGGGCCGCAATCAGCCCCAGCATTTT. It specifies CASRIGQGRNQPQHF.

The rearrangement joins TRBV5-1 to TRBJ1-1, with 7 bases matching TRBD1. The CDR3 is 15 residues long. J gave up 1 base and V 3 bases, and 6 bases lay outside the gene matches. Germline CDR1 and CDR2: SGHRS and YFSETQ. The CDR3 DNA reads TGCGCCAGCAGCTCGACAGGGAACAGGAACACTGAAGCTTTCTTT. It codes for CASSSTGNRNTEAFF.

The chain links TRBV5-1 to TRBJ2-1, with 8 bases aligning to TRBD2. With 7 bases clipped from V and 6 bases from J, the junction kept 18 bases outside the gene matches. CDR3 size: 17 residues. Germline values: CDR1 SGHRS, CDR2 YFSETQ. CDR3 amino acids: CASRQTSGDIRGNEQFF. CDR3 DNA sequence: TGCGCCAGCCGCCAAACTAGCGGTGACATACGAGGCAATGAGCAGTTCTTC.

This rearrangement joins TRBV19 to TRBJ1-2, with TRBD1 matching over 7 bases. This CDR3 spans 13 amino acids. Germline CDR1 and CDR2: LNHDA and SQIVND (reference sequence). The ends lost 5 bases at V and 8 bases at J; junction bases unmatched: 8. The CDR3 DNA reads TGTGCCAGTAGTCTCAGGGACAGTAACGGCTACACCTTC. This translates into CASSLRDSNGYTF. Combining the CDR3 with reference TRBV19 and TRBJ1-2 gives the whole variable domain DGGITQSPKYLFRKEGQNVTLSCEQNLNHDAMYWYRQDPGQGLRLIYYSQIVNDFQKGDIAEGYSVSREKKESFPLTVTSAQKNPTAFYLCASSLRDSNGYTFGSGTRLTVV.

This clone was detected once. V and J are TRBV7-2 and TRBJ1-6; D is unresolved. Between the trimmed V and J ends, which lost 5 bases and 2 bases, there was a span of 7 bases. The CDR3 has 14 residues. Germline V gene data show CDR1 as SGHTA and CDR2 as FQGNSA. The CDR3 nucleotides are TGTGCCAGCAGCCTTAGCCCCTATAATTCACCCCTCCACTTT. Encoded protein: CASSLSPYNSPLHF.

The chain recombines TRBV4-1 with TRBJ1-2; D not certain. The germline V and J ends were trimmed by 6 bases and 0 bases, with 17 bases remaining between them. From germline, CDR1 is MGHRA and CDR2 YSYEKL. This CDR3 comprises 16 residues. In DNA, the CDR3 is TGCGCCAGCAGGGCCCCGGTGACGGGGACTAACTATGGCTACACCTTC. Its translation is CASRAPVTGTNYGYTF.

The chain has TRBV30 and TRBJ2-7, with TRBD2 identical over 7 bases. The CDR3 length is 11 residues. CDR1 and CDR2 (germline): GTSNPN, SVGIG (reference sequence). Losses at the gene ends were 5 bases for V and 7 bases for J; bases not matched to a gene: 5. This CDR3 is CAWGRGREQYF. CDR3 nucleotides: TGTGCCTGGGGGCGGGGGAGGGAGCAGTACTTC.

The chain uses TRBV7-8 and TRBJ2-7; D call uncertain. Germline loops: CDR1 SGHVS, CDR2 FQNEAQ. Trimming left V 2 bases short and J 4 bases short, with 6 bases between. The CDR3 is 12 residues long. This chain's CDR3 is CASSLSLYEQYF. DNA of the CDR3: TGTGCCAGCAGCTTAAGCTTGTACGAGCAGTACTTC.

The genes are TRBV5-1 and TRBJ2-3, with D unresolved. The germline V gene encodes CDR1 SGHRS and CDR2 YFSETQ. The CDR3 spans 15 residues. V lost 0 bases to trimming and J lost 6 bases, with 14 bases between them. The CDR3 here is CASSLADTGGDTQYF. CDR3 nucleotide sequence: TGCGCCAGCAGCTTGGCCGACACCGGTGGGGATACGCAGTATTTT.

This chain uses TRBV2 with TRBJ1-5, with 8 bases aligning to TRBD1. Germline CDR1 SNHLY, CDR2 FYNNEI. With V trimmed by 4 bases and J by 4 bases, 15 bases remained unmatched. CDR3 size: 18 residues. CDR3 sequence reads: CASSVQPGGNLGNQPQHF. The DNA of the CDR3 is TGTGCCAGCAGTGTTCAGCCAGGGGGCAATTTAGGGAATCAGCCCCAGCATTTT. The variable domain in full, completed from reference TRBV2 and TRBJ1-5, reads EPEVTQTPSHQVTQMGQEVILRCVPISNHLYFYWYRQILGQKVEFLVSFYNNEISEKSEIFDDQFSVERPDGSNFTLKIRSTKLEDSAMYFCASSVQPGGNLGNQPQHFGDGTRLSIL.

This clone was observed once. The chain links TRBV5-5 to TRBJ2-7; 9 bases match TRBD1. V was pared by 0 bases and J by 7 bases, with 14 bases of the junction left unmatched. This CDR3 comprises 17 residues. Germline loops: CDR1 SGHKS, CDR2 YYEKEE (reference sequence). In DNA form, the CDR3 reads TGTGCCAGCAGCTTGGGGATCCGGGACAGGGTTTCAAGGGAGCAGTACTTC. Its protein is CASSLGIRDRVSREQYF. Supplemented by reference TRBV5-5 and TRBJ2-7, the full variable domain reads DAGVTQSPTHLIKTRGQQVTLRCSPISGHKSVSWYQQVLGQGPQFIFQYYEKEERGRGNFPDRFSARQFPNYSSELNVNALLLGDSALYLCASSLGIRDRVSREQYFGPGTRLTVT.

V is TRBV7-6 and J is TRBJ2-1; 7 bases line up with TRBD2. The V and J ends lost 2 bases and 0 bases, in that order; junction bases with no gene match: 4. This CDR3 spans 16 amino acids. Per the germline V gene, CDR1 is SGHVS and CDR2 is FNYEAQ. CDR3 in DNA: TGTGCCAGCAGCTTAACAGGCGGGAGCTCCTACAATGAGCAGTTCTTC. This codes for CASSLTGGSSYNEQFF.

The gene calls are TRBV5-1 and TRBJ1-6, with D maybe TRBD1 (5 bases). This CDR3 has 14 amino acids. V gave up 0 bases and J gave up 6 bases, with 7 bases separating them. The germline CDR1 and CDR2 sequences are SGHRS and YFSETQ. The CDR3 region has the DNA TGCGCCAGCAGCTTGGGGGGGGGTAATTCACCCCTCCACTTT. Its translation is CASSLGGGNSPLHF.

This clone was observed a single time. V is TRBV5-1 and J is TRBJ2-5, with a weak D call TRBD1 (5 bases). Germline assignment: CDR1 SGHRS and CDR2 YFSETQ. V lost 0 bases to trimming and J lost 10 bases, with 16 bases between them. The CDR3 is made up of 14 amino acids. The CDR3 is CASSLGPLGRIQYF. The CDR3 DNA reads as TGCGCCAGCAGCTTGGGCCCCCTGGGGCGAATCCAGTACTTC. Looking up the rest from reference TRBV5-1 and TRBJ2-5 gives the full variable domain: KAGVTQTPRYLIKTRGQQVTLSCSPISGHRSVSWYQQTPGQGLQFLFEYFSETQRNKGNFPGRFSGRQFSNSRSEMNVSTLELGDSALYLCASSLGPLGRIQYFGPGTRLLVL.

This rearrangement joins TRBV4-1 to TRBJ1-2; D gene uncertain. This CDR3 contains 15 residues. Germline V gives CDR1 MGHRA, CDR2 YSYEKL. Trimming removed 0 bases from V and 4 bases from J, with 12 bases in between. This CDR3 is CASSQEPGRGYGYTF. The CDR3 region has the DNA TGCGCCAGCAGCCAAGAACCCGGACGGGGCTATGGCTACACCTTC.

This clone has just one count. The gene calls are TRBV3-1 (or the pseudogene TRBV3-2) and TRBJ1-2, with D unresolved. With 0 bases removed from V and 5 bases from J, the gap between germline ends came to 4 bases. Germline V gene sequence: CDR1 LGHDT, CDR2 YNNKEL (reference sequence). This CDR3 has 12 amino acids. The CDR3 sequence is CASSQDQYGYTF. CDR3 in DNA: TGTGCCAGCAGCCAAGATCAATATGGCTACACCTTC.

This clone was counted only a few times. The chain couples TRBV5-1 to TRBJ1-4; D perhaps matches TRBD1 (5 bases). Germline values: CDR1 SGHRS, CDR2 YFSETQ. CDR3 length equals 13 residues. The V gene lost 4 bases and the J gene lost 4 bases, with 8 bases spanning the gap. CDR3: CASSKDSNEKLFF. The CDR3 DNA sequence: TGCGCCAGCAGCAAAGACAGTAATGAAAAACTGTTTTTT.

The chain joins TRBV2 to TRBJ1-2; D ambiguous. CDR3 size: 15 residues. Trimming removed 7 bases from V and 5 bases from J, with 20 bases in between. The germline gives CDR1 SNHLY, CDR2 FYNNEI. CDR3 amino acids: CASIRDVASVYGYTF. The CDR3 DNA is TGTGCCAGCATCCGGGATGTGGCATCGGTTTATGGCTACACCTTC.

The V call is TRBV11-2, the J call TRBJ1-2; no clear D. The CDR3 is made up of 14 amino acids. From germline, CDR1 is SGHAT and CDR2 FQNNGV. V lost 4 bases, J lost 3 bases, and 12 bases lay in between. The CDR3 loop is CASSSPGAYYGYTF. CDR3 bases: TGTGCCAGCAGCTCTCCCGGAGCATACTATGGCTACACCTTC. The full variable domain, completed using reference TRBV11-2 and TRBJ1-2, is EAGVAQSPRYKIIEKRQSVAFWCNPISGHATLYWYQQILGQGPKLLIQFQNNGVVDDSQLPKDRFSAERLKGVDSTLKIQPAKLEDSAVYLCASSSPGAYYGYTFGSGTRLTVV.

This chain links TRBV6-5 with TRBJ1-2; possibly TRBD1 for D (5 bases). Germline-derived CDR1 and CDR2 are MNHEY and SVGAGI. V was pared by 6 bases and J by 8 bases, with 19 bases between. CDR3 size: 14 residues. CDR3 in DNA: TGTGCCAGCAGCGCCCCTGGCAGGGCACAGGGCTACACCTTC. Translation gives CASSAPGRAQGYTF.